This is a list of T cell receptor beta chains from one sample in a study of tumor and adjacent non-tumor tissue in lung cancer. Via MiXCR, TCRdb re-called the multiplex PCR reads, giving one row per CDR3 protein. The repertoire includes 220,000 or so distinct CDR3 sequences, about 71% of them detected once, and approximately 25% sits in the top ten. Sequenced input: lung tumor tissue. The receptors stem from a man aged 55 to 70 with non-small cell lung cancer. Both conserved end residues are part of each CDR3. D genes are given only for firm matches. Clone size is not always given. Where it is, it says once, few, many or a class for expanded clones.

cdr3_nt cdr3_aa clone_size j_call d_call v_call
TGCAGTGCTGAATCAAGACAGATGAACACCGGGGAGTTGTTTTTT CSAESRQMNTGELFF NA TRBJ2-2 NA TRBV20-1
TGCACCAGCAGCTTGAATCCTAGCGGGGGAATCGGGGAGCTGTTTTTT CTSSLNPSGGIGELFF once TRBJ2-2 TRBD2 TRBV5-1
TGCGCCAGAAGCCAGGAGACAGGGGGGAATTCACCCCTCCACTTT CARSQETGGNSPLHF NA TRBJ1-6 TRBD1 TRBV4-3
TGCAGTGCTAGAGGCAGTAGCGGGATATACAATGAGCAGTTCTTC CSARGSSGIYNEQFF NA TRBJ2-1 TRBD2 TRBV20-1
TGCAGTGCTGGAGAGAACAGGGGCGAGCAGCACTTC CSAGENRGEQHF NA TRBJ2-7 TRBD1 TRBV20-1
TGTGCCAGCAGTTCTAGGGCAGGGGGCGATGGCTGCACCTTC CASSSRAGGDGCTF NA TRBJ1-2 TRBD1 TRBV6-5
TGTGCCAGCAGTTTAAGTAGGAACACTGAAGCTTTCTTT CASSLSRNTEAFF many TRBJ1-1 NA TRBV12-3/TRBV12-4
TGTGCCAGCAGCCCCGACAGAGCCAAAAGCATTCTGTACTTC CASSPDRAKSILYF NA TRBJ2-4 NA TRBV11-2
TGTGTCAGCAGCCAAGAAGTCCGTAGCAATCTGCCCCAGCATTTT CVSSQEVRSNLPQHF NA TRBJ1-5 NA TRBV4-2
TGCGCCAGCAGCCAAGATCGTCCAGGGGGCTCCATCACTGAAGCTTTCTTT CASSQDRPGGSITEAFF many TRBJ1-1 TRBD1 TRBV4-3
TGTGCCAACAGGGGCGGACAGGGGTTCTCTGAAGCTTTCTTT CANRGGQGFSEAFF few TRBJ1-1 TRBD1 TRBV25-1